The clone carrying this T cell receptor beta chain was seen a few times. The antigen is undetermined. Amplification of TCR beta CDR3 regions used RNA as the template. First-round RT-PCR of the TCR CDR3 relied on the HTBI primer set. TCRdb ran MiXCR on the multiplex PCR reads and lists one entry per CDR3 protein. Of 250,000 to 300,000 distinct CDR3 sequences listed, approximately 18% are singletons. Each ophthalmopathy patient scored at least 3 on the Clinical Activity Score and at least 4 on NOSPECS grade, with duration under 3 months. It was less than 13 ml of fresh peripheral blood that supplied the PBMCs. This entry is derived from a study of T cells in Graves' hyperthyroidism and ophthalmopathy. Study as a whole: The blood sample was taken at first diagnosis, before treatment began. Study results and limitations: The majority of expanded thyroid clonotypes above 0.001 also appeared in blood.

This CDR3 has 16 residues. Trimming took 2 bases from V and 4 from J, leaving 17 bases between them. Germline V gene lookup returns CDR1 SGHVS and CDR2 FQNEAQ. The rearrangement joins TRBV7-8 to TRBJ1-2; D is uncertain. Sequencing was performed on blood. The sequence was collected from a man between 45 and 60 years old with Graves' ophthalmopathy. In DNA form, the CDR3 reads TGTGCCAGCAGCTTATTGGTTGGGGTCGAGGTCTATGGCTACACCTTC. It is translated as CASSLLVGVEVYGYTF.